This paragraph covers one T cell receptor (beta chain) sequence. The antigen remains unidentified. The repertoire was sequenced with immunoSEQ multiplex PCR; TCRdb's copy has only in-frame clones and lacks some. Of 130,000 or so clones in the sample, around 90% were seen once. The record originates from a study of graft-versus-host responses after intestinal transplantation. For the study at large: Recipients underwent multivisceral, liver-intestinal, or isolated intestinal transplants. Tacrolimus and steroids were given for 2 to 4 years to all recipients after anti-thymocyte globulin induction.

Study outcomes and limitations: Elevated graft-versus-host to host-versus-graft clonal ratios in allografts were recorded for patients with graft-donor T cell macrochimerism. Researchers found GvH clones in recipient marrow, and some showed up first in ileum or blood.

The sequencing here drew on unstimulated CD4+ T cells sorted from spleen or lymph node cells, taken before intestinal transplant. The receptor was isolated from a human donor who received an intestinal transplant.

The CDR3 sequence: CASSEVWGRPQHF. The CDR3 DNA sequence: TGTGCCAGCAGTGAAGTATGGGGGCGGCCCCAGCATTTT. The chain couples TRBV6-1 to TRBJ1-5, with a weak D call TRBD1 (6 bases). V was cut by 1 base and J by 9 bases, with 10 bases left in between. The CDR3 runs to 13 residues. The germline gives CDR1 MNHNS, CDR2 SASEGT.